These T cell receptor beta chains were read from a single sample in a study of blood T cell repertoires in COVID-19. Method: immunoSEQ multiplex PCR; TCRdb's copy keeps in-frame clones and lacks some. The data contain around 200,000 clones, around four fifths of them singletons. The sequencing input was peripheral blood. Source of these receptors: a woman in her 70s with COVID-19, enrolled during active disease. Each CDR3 is given with its conserved first and last residue. A D gene is named only where the DNA matches it firmly. Clone size is not always given. Where it is, it says once, few, many or a class for expanded clones.

NA | TRBJ1-2 | TRBV5-6 | 12 | NA | CASSLSLSGYTF | TGTGCCAGCAGCTTGAGTTTGAGCGGCTACACCTTC
NA | TRBJ1-5 | TRBV19 | 19 | NA | CASSIDKRGQALSNQPQHF | TGTGCCAGTAGTATAGATAAAAGGGGCCAGGCCTTGAGCAATCAGCCCCAGCATTTT
few | TRBJ2-7 | TRBV7-8 | 15 | NA | CASSFAGARSYEQYF | TGTGCCAGCAGCTTTGCGGGGGCCCGATCCTACGAGCAGTACTTC
many | TRBJ2-7 | TRBV12-3/TRBV12-4 | 13 | TRBD2 | CASLGRGEYEQYF | TGTGCCAGCCTTGGCCGGGGGGAATACGAGCAGTACTTC
NA | TRBJ2-1 | TRBV19 | 12 | NA | CASSIVGRVMVF | TGTGCCAGTAGTATTGTGGGCAGGGTGATGGTCTTC
NA | TRBJ1-1 | TRBV3-1/TRBV3-2 | 14 | NA | CASSSQGSDTEAFF | TGTGCCAGCAGCTCACAGGGATCGGACACTGAAGCTTTCTTT
NA | TRBJ1-1 | TRBV10-3 | 12 | TRBD1 | CAISVWGQEAFF | TGTGCCATCAGTGTGTGGGGACAGGAGGCTTTCTTT
NA | TRBJ2-3 | TRBV3-1/TRBV3-2 | 18 | TRBD2 | CASSQGTSGGAKVVTQYF | TGTGCCAGCAGCCAAGGGACTAGCGGGGGGGCCAAGGTGGTTACGCAGTATTTT
NA | TRBJ1-3 | TRBV14 | 12 | NA | CASSPVGNTIYF | TGTGCCAGCTCCCCGGTTGGAAACACCATATATTTT
NA | TRBJ2-7 | TRBV6-5 | 15 | NA | CASSLSGTKNYEQYF | TGTGCCAGCAGTTTGTCCGGGACAAAGAACTACGAGCAGTACTTC
NA | TRBJ1-3 | TRBV7-8 | 14 | NA | CASSLGAFGNTIYF | TGTGCCAGCAGTTTAGGGGCTTTTGGAAACACCATATATTTT
NA | TRBJ1-4 | TRBV3-1/TRBV3-2 | 15 | NA | CASSQDQGPSEKLFF | TGTGCCAGCAGCCAAGATCAGGGCCCTAGTGAAAAACTGTTTTTT
few | TRBJ1-5 | TRBV6-5 | 15 | TRBD1 | CASRSQGARSQPQHF | TGTGCCAGCAGATCACAGGGGGCAAGAAGCCAGCCCCAGCATTTT
NA | TRBJ2-2 | TRBV11-1 | 16 | TRBD1 | CASSFRRDRGFGELFF | TGTGCCAGCAGCTTCCGTCGTGACAGGGGTTTCGGGGAGCTGTTTTTT
NA | TRBJ1-2 | TRBV12-3/TRBV12-4 | 13 | TRBD1 | CASSPDRGGGYTF | TGTGCCAGCAGTCCCGACAGGGGAGGTGGCTACACCTTC
NA | TRBJ1-5 | TRBV5-8 | 19 | TRBD1 | CASSLAGTGGLYSNQPQHF | TGTGCCAGCAGCTTGGCAGGGACAGGGGGCCTTTATAGCAATCAGCCCCAGCATTTT
few | TRBJ2-7 | TRBV2 | 12 | NA | CASKNRAYEQYF | TGTGCCAGCAAAAACCGAGCCTACGAGCAGTACTTC
few | TRBJ2-5 | TRBV7-9 | 16 | TRBD2 | CASSFGTSGSQETQYF | TGTGCCAGCAGCTTTGGGACTAGCGGGTCCCAAGAGACCCAGTACTTC
NA | TRBJ2-7 | TRBV6-6 | 16 | NA | CASSYSISSYPYEQYF | TGTGCCAGCAGTTACTCGATTAGCAGCTATCCGTACGAGCAGTACTTC
NA | TRBJ2-3 | TRBV19 | 15 | NA | CASSIAGALGDTQYF | TGTGCCAGTAGTATAGCAGGGGCCCTCGGAGATACGCAGTATTTT
NA | TRBJ2-7 | TRBV6-2/TRBV6-3 | 11 | NA | CASSRTAEQYF | TGTGCCAGCAGCCGGACAGCTGAGCAGTACTTC
few | TRBJ1-4 | TRBV5-1 | 16 | NA | CASSLGPGLNNEKLFF | TGCGCCAGCAGCTTGGGCCCGGGACTGAACAATGAAAAACTGTTTTTT
NA | TRBJ2-1 | TRBV6-5 | 15 | TRBD2 | CASRYTSGVYSEQFF | TGTGCCAGCAGGTATACTAGCGGGGTCTACTCTGAGCAGTTCTTC
NA | TRBJ1-5 | TRBV30 | 15 | NA | CAWSSNPGFNQPQHF | TGTGCCTGGAGTTCTAACCCGGGATTCAATCAGCCCCAGCATTTT
NA | TRBJ2-3 | TRBV6-5 | 13 | NA | CASSWTSTDTQYF | TGTGCCAGCAGTTGGACAAGTACAGATACGCAGTATTTT
NA | TRBJ1-1 | TRBV12-3/TRBV12-4 | 13 | NA | CASSLVLDTEAFF | TGTGCCAGCAGTTTAGTCTTAGACACTGAAGCTTTCTTT
few | TRBJ2-7 | TRBV5-1 | 14 | NA | CASSLVQGSYEQYF | TGCGCCAGCAGCTTGGTCCAGGGCTCCTACGAGCAGTACTTC
NA | TRBJ2-1 | TRBV5-1 | 15 | TRBD2 | CASSALAGGPGGQFF | TGCGCCAGCAGCGCACTAGCGGGGGGGCCCGGTGGGCAGTTCTTC
NA | TRBJ2-3 | TRBV29-1 | 16 | TRBD2 | CSVSGGTSGSTDTQYF | TGCAGCGTTTCCGGCGGGACTAGCGGGAGCACAGATACGCAGTATTTT
many | TRBJ2-1 | TRBV5-1 | 15 | TRBD1 | CASSNTGGAYNEQFF | TGCGCCAGCAGCAATACAGGGGGCGCGTACAATGAGCAGTTCTTC
few | TRBJ2-7 | TRBV7-2 | 14 | TRBD2 | CASSSGLGYYEQYF | TGTGCCAGCAGCTCGGGACTAGGCTACTACGAGCAGTACTTC
NA | TRBJ2-3 | TRBV7-2 | 12 | NA | CASSPGVGAQYF | TGTGCCAGCAGCCCCGGTGTAGGAGCGCAGTATTTT
NA | TRBJ2-3 | TRBV28 | 15 | TRBD1 | CASSLQGARADTQYF | TGTGCCAGCAGTCTACAGGGGGCGAGGGCAGATACGCAGTATTTT
NA | TRBJ1-2 | TRBV28 | 15 | TRBD1 | CASSYSDRESYGYTF | TGTGCCAGCAGTTACTCCGACAGGGAGTCCTATGGCTACACCTTC
NA | TRBJ1-1 | TRBV18 | 16 | TRBD1 | CASSFRRDRGIPEAFF | TGTGCCAGCTCATTTAGACGGGACAGGGGAATCCCTGAAGCTTTCTTT
many | TRBJ1-2 | TRBV9 | 13 | TRBD1 | CASSLGQNYGYTF | TGTGCCAGCAGCTTGGGACAGAACTATGGCTACACCTTC
NA | TRBJ2-1 | TRBV7-9 | 14 | NA | CASSLPYPGSEQFF | TGTGCCAGCAGCTTACCCTACCCGGGGAGTGAGCAGTTCTTC
NA | TRBJ2-7 | TRBV28 | 15 | TRBD2 | CASSSPLARGGEQYF | TGTGCCAGCAGTTCCCCCCTAGCCCGGGGGGGCGAGCAGTACTTC
NA | TRBJ1-1 | TRBV3-1/TRBV3-2 | 13 | NA | CASSQDRGTEAFF | TGTGCCAGCAGCCAAGACAGGGGCACTGAAGCTTTCTTT
NA | TRBJ2-1 | TRBV7-9 | 15 | NA | CASSSISLGGNEQFF | TGTGCCAGCAGCTCGATCTCCCTGGGAGGCAATGAGCAGTTCTTC
NA | TRBJ1-1 | TRBV28 | 15 | TRBD1 | CASNLDRAGITEAFF | TGTGCCAGCAATCTCGACAGGGCCGGAATCACTGAAGCTTTCTTT
NA | TRBJ2-5 | TRBV2 | 13 | TRBD1 | CASWGQPQETQYF | TGTGCCAGCTGGGGACAGCCCCAAGAGACCCAGTACTTC
NA | TRBJ2-3 | TRBV7-8 | 16 | TRBD2 | CASSSGVAGVARTQYF | TGTGCCAGCAGCTCTGGGGTAGCGGGGGTCGCCCGAACGCAGTATTTT
NA | TRBJ1-5 | TRBV6-5 | 14 | NA | CASSRDTGGQPQHF | TGTGCCAGCAGTCGGGACACAGGAGGTCAGCCCCAGCATTTT
NA | TRBJ2-2 | TRBV5-1 | 16 | TRBD2 | CASSPGTSGNTGELFF | TGCGCCAGCAGCCCAGGGACTAGCGGGAACACCGGGGAGCTGTTTTTT
once | TRBJ2-1 | TRBV5-6 | 18 | TRBD1 | CASSLVGTGHEGGNEQFF | TGTGCCAGCAGCTTGGTCGGGACAGGGCATGAGGGGGGGAATGAGCAGTTCTTC
NA | TRBJ2-2 | TRBV6-5 | 16 | NA | CASSFPREPNTGELFF | TGTGCCAGCAGTTTCCCTCGAGAACCGAACACCGGGGAGCTGTTTTTT
NA | TRBJ1-4 | TRBV28 | 13 | NA | CASMETTNEKLFF | TGTGCCAGCATGGAGACAACTAATGAAAAACTGTTTTTT
once | TRBJ1-4 | TRBV30 | 14 | NA | CAWLGNSGGEKLFF | TGTGCCTGGCTCGGGAACTCGGGCGGTGAAAAACTGTTTTTT
NA | TRBJ1-1 | TRBV11-2 | 16 | NA | CASSLVGRQLNTEAFF | TGTGCCAGCAGCTTAGTAGGGCGACAGTTGAACACTGAAGCTTTCTTT
NA | TRBJ2-5 | TRBV5-1 | 12 | NA | CASSFGGETQYF | TGCGCCAGCAGCTTTGGGGGGGAGACCCAGTACTTC
NA | TRBJ1-1 | TRBV5-1 | 13 | NA | CASSWGRGTEAFF | TGCGCCAGCAGCTGGGGTCGGGGGACTGAAGCTTTCTTT
NA | TRBJ1-5 | TRBV6-1 | 18 | TRBD1 | CASSEVGQGRGSNQPQHF | TGTGCCAGCAGTGAGGTGGGACAGGGCCGAGGAAGCAATCAGCCCCAGCATTTT